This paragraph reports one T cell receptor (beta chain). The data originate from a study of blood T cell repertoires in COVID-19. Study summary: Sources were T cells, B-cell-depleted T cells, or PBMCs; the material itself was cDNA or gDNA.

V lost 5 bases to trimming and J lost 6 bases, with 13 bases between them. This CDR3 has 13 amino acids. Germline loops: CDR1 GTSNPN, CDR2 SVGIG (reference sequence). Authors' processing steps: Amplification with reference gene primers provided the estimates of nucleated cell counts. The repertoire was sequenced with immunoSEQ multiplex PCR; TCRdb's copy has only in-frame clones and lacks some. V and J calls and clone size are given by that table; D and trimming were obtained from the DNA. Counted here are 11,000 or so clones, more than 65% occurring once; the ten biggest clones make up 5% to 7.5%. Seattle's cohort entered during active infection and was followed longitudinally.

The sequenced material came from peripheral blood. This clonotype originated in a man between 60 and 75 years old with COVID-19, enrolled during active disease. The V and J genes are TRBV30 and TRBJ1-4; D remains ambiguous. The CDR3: CAWEPGVDEKLFF. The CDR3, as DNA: TGTGCCTGGGAGCCGGGAGTGGATGAAAAACTGTTTTTT.